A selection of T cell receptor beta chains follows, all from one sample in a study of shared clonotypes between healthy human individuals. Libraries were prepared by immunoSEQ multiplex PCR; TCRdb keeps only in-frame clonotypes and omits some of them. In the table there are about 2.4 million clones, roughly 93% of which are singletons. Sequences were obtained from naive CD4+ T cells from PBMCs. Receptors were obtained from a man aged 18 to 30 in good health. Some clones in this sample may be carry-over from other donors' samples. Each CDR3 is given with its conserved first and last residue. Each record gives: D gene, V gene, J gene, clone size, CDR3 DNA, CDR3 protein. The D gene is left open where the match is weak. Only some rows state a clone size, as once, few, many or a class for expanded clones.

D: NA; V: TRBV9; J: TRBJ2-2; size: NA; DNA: TGTGCCAGCAGAGGGGGTCTAGCGTCCGGGGAGCTGTTTTTT; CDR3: CASRGGLASGELFF
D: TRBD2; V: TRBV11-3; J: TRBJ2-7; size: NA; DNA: TGTGCCAGCAGCTTAAATGCACTAGCGGGTTTGTTAGACGAGCAGTACTTC; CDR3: CASSLNALAGLLDEQYF
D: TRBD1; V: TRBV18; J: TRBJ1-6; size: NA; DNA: TGTGCCAGCTCACCCTACCGACAGGGGGCTAATTCACCCCTCCACTTT; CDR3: CASSPYRQGANSPLHF
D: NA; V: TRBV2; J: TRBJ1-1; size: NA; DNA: TGTGCCAGCAAAGTGGAGGGAGACACTGAAGCTTTCTTT; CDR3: CASKVEGDTEAFF
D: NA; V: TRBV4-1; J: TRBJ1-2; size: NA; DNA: TGCGCCAGCAGCCGTCCCGGAGGTGGGGACTTAGGCTACACCTTC; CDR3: CASSRPGGGDLGYTF
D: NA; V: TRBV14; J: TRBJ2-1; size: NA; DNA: TGTGCCAGCAGCCAAGGGAGATTACAGGGTATCATTGAGCAGTTCTTC; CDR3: CASSQGRLQGIIEQFF
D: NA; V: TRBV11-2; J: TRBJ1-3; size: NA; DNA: TGTGCCAGCAGCTTAGAAGGTTCAGGAAACACCATATATTTT; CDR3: CASSLEGSGNTIYF
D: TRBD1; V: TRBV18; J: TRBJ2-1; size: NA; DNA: TGTGCCAGCTCATTTACCGGGACAGGCGACCACAATGAGCAGTTCTTC; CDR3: CASSFTGTGDHNEQFF
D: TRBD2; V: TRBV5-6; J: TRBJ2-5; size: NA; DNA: TGTGCCAGCAGCCCGGGGACTAGAGGCGGGACCCAGTACTTC; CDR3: CASSPGTRGGTQYF
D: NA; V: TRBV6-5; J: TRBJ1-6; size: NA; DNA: TGTGCCAGCACCGCCACGGGGTTTAATTCACCCCTCCACTTT; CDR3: CASTATGFNSPLHF
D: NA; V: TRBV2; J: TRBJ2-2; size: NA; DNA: TGTGCCAGCAGTTATACAGGGATTGGGACCGGGGAGCTGTTTTTT; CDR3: CASSYTGIGTGELFF
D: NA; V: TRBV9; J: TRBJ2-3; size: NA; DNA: TGTGCCAGCAGCGTAGGAGGTGGTGGCACAGATACGCAGTATTTT; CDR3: CASSVGGGGTDTQYF
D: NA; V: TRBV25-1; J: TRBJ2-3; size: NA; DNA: TGTGCCAGCAGCACCCTGGGGGCGGGAGTAAGGACAGATACGCAGTATTTT; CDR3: CASSTLGAGVRTDTQYF
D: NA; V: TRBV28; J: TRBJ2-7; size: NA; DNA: TGTGCCAGCAGTCCAGAGCGGGCCTCCTACGAGCAGTACTTC; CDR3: CASSPERASYEQYF
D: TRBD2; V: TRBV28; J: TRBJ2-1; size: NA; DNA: TGTGCCAGCACCCCTAGCGGGAGACCCTACAATGAGCAGTTCTTC; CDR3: CASTPSGRPYNEQFF
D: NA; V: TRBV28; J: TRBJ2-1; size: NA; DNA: TGTGCCAGCAGTTCCCACTCCGCCCACAATGAGCAGTTCTTC; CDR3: CASSSHSAHNEQFF
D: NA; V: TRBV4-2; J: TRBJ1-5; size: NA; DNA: TGTGCCAGCAGCCAGGGGGGGTCGCAACAGAGCAATCAGCCCCAGCATTTT; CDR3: CASSQGGSQQSNQPQHF
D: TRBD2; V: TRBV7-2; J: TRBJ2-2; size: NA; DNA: TGTGCCAGCAGCCCCGGGGTTCTAGCGGAAACCGGGGAGCTGTTTTTT; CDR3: CASSPGVLAETGELFF
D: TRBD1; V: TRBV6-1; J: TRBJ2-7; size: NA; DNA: TGTGCCAGCAGCAGGGGGCGCATCGACGAGCAGTACTTC; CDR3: CASSRGRIDEQYF
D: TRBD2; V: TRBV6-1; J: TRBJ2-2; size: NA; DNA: TGTGCCAGCATCCAACTAGCGGGAGTGAGCGGGGAGCTGTTTTTT; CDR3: CASIQLAGVSGELFF
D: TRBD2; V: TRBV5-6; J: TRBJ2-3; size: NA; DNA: TGTGCCAGCAGCTCGCCGGGACTAGCGGGGACAGATACGCAGTATTTT; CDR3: CASSSPGLAGTDTQYF
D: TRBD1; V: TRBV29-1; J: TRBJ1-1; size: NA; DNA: TGCAGCGTTGCCCCGACAGGGGCGGGCACTGAAGCTTTCTTT; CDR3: CSVAPTGAGTEAFF
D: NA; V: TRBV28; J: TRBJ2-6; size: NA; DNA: TGTGCCAGCAGTTCCCCGGTCTCTGGGGCCAACGTCCTGACTTTC; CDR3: CASSSPVSGANVLTF
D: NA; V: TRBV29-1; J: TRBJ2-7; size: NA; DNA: TGCAGCCTCCTCGTCCGGAGCTCCTACGAGCAGTACTTC; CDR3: CSLLVRSSYEQYF
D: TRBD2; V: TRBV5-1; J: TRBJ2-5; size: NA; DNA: TGCGCCAGCCGACTAGCGCGGGGCCTTCAAGAGACCCAGTACTTC; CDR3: CASRLARGLQETQYF
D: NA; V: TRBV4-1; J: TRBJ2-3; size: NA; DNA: TGCGCCAGCAGCCAAGAAACCAGCGGGCTAGCAGATACGCAGTATTTT; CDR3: CASSQETSGLADTQYF
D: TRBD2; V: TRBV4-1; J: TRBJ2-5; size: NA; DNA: TGCGCCAGCAGCCAAGGGACTAGCGGTTTGCCCCAGTACTTC; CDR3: CASSQGTSGLPQYF
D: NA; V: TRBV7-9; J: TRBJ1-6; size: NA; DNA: TGTGCCAGCAGCTTTCTTCGGGATTCACCCCTCCACTTT; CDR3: CASSFLRDSPLHF
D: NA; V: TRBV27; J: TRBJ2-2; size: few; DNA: TGTGCCAGCCCTGGGGAGCTGTTTTTT; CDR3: CASPGELFF
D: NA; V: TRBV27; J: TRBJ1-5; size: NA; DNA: TGTGCCAGCAGCCCCGCGGGGCGCAATCAGCCCCAGCATTTT; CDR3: CASSPAGRNQPQHF
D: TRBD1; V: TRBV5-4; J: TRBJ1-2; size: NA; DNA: TGTGCCAGCAGCTTGGCCACAGGGGGCGACTATGGCTACACCTTC; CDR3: CASSLATGGDYGYTF
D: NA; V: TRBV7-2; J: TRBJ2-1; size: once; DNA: TGTGCCAGCAGCTCCTTTCAGGGAAATGAGCAGTTCTTC; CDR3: CASSSFQGNEQFF
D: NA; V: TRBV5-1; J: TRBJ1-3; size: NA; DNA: TGCGCCAGCAGCTTGGGGCAGGGTACTGGAAACACCATATATTTT; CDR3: CASSLGQGTGNTIYF
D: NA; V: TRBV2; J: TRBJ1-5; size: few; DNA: TGTGCCAGCAGCCCTGGGGGGCAGCCCCAGCATTTT; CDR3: CASSPGGQPQHF
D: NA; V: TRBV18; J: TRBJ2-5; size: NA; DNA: TGTGCCAGCTCACCCCGACAAGAGGAGACCCAGTACTTC; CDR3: CASSPRQEETQYF
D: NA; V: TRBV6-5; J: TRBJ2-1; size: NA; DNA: TGTGCCAGCAGTCCCTCTTTGCGCTTTGAGCAGTTCTTC; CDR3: CASSPSLRFEQFF
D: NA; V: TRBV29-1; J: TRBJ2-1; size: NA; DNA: TGCAGCGTTGCGTCGACGAGGGGCTACAATGAGCAGTTCTTC; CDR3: CSVASTRGYNEQFF
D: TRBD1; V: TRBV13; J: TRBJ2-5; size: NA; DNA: TGTGCCAGCAGCTCACGCGACAGGGGGCATGGGGAGACCCAGTACTTC; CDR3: CASSSRDRGHGETQYF
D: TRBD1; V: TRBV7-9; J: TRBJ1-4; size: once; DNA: TGTGCCAGCACCAAATCCGGGACAGGCTGGGAAAAACTGTTTTTT; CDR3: CASTKSGTGWEKLFF
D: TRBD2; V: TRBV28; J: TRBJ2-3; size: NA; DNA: TGTGCCAGCAGTCCATTAGCGGGAGAAGTGGATACGCAGTATTTT; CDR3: CASSPLAGEVDTQYF
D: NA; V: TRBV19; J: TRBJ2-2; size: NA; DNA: TGTGCCAGTAGGAGGACTATCGACACCGGGGAGCTGTTTTTT; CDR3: CASRRTIDTGELFF